This paragraph reports one T cell receptor (beta chain). The sample is drawn from a study of CD8 T cells in Susac syndrome. Study context: At the time their blood was drawn, patients with Susac syndrome were either therapy-naive, on corticosteroids (with some of them also receiving intravenous immunoglobulin), or on intravenous immunoglobulin alone.

RNA was extracted with the RNeasy kit, and a quantity of about 0.45 to 1 ug was reverse transcribed using random hexamers. Amplification of TCR beta CDR3 across 54 Vbeta and 13 Jbeta was performed with immunoSEQ multiplex PCR. One entry per CDR3 protein results from TCRdb running MiXCR on the immunoSEQ multiplex PCR reads. The table includes about 150,000 distinct CDR3 sequences, around 95% detected once. CDR3 size: 14 residues. From germline, CDR1 is SNHLY and CDR2 FYNNEI. V lost 5 bases to trimming and J lost 6 bases; unmatched junction nucleotides: 6. This chain uses TRBV2 with TRBJ1-5; 8 nucleotides match TRBD1. The sequence was collected from a human donor with Susac syndrome. Material for sequencing was CD4+ T cells from PBMCs. CDR3 region: CASSQSDRAQPQHF. The CDR3 nucleotides are TGTGCCAGCAGTCAATCGGACAGGGCTCAGCCCCAGCATTTT.